A selection of T cell receptor beta chains follows, all from one sample in a study of T cells in Graves' hyperthyroidism and ophthalmopathy. In TCRdb, the multiplex PCR reads were re-called with MiXCR into one record per CDR3 protein. The sample consists of about 760,000 distinct CDR3 sequences, 30% to 40% of them appearing once. The sample comprised blood. The receptors were gathered from a woman in her forties with Graves' hyperthyroidism. The CDR3 runs from the conserved cysteine through the conserved F or W. The order of the fields is clone size, J gene, D gene, V gene, CDR3 DNA, CDR3 protein. The D gene is left open where the match is weak. The size of a clone is reported for some rows only, either as once, few or many, or as a class for expanded clones.

clone size: many; J gene: TRBJ1-6; D gene: -; V gene: TRBV12-3/TRBV12-4; CDR3 DNA: TGTGCCAGCAGCCTCAAAGGGAGGAGGGGTCCCCTCCACTTT; CDR3 protein: CASSLKGRRGPLHF
clone size: -; J gene: TRBJ2-5; D gene: TRBD1; V gene: TRBV10-2; CDR3 DNA: TGCGCCAGCAGTGAACCGGGACAGCATAAAGAGACCCAGTACTTC; CDR3 protein: CASSEPGQHKETQYF
clone size: -; J gene: TRBJ1-2; D gene: TRBD1; V gene: TRBV7-2; CDR3 DNA: TGTGCCAGCAGAAGAACAGGGGGTGAGGTTGGCTACACCTTC; CDR3 protein: CASRRTGGEVGYTF
clone size: once; J gene: TRBJ2-5; D gene: TRBD1; V gene: TRBV7-2; CDR3 DNA: TGTGCCAGCAGACCGGACAGGGATAGGGAGACCCAGTACTTC; CDR3 protein: CASRPDRDRETQYF
clone size: many; J gene: TRBJ2-7; D gene: TRBD2; V gene: TRBV7-9; CDR3 DNA: TGTGCCAGCAGCTTAGCCACGACTAGCGGAGGGGCTAGCTCCTACGAGCAGTACTTC; CDR3 protein: CASSLATTSGGASSYEQYF
clone size: -; J gene: TRBJ1-2; D gene: -; V gene: TRBV6-5; CDR3 DNA: TGTGCCAGCAGCCCTGCGGACGTAGATGGCTACACCTTC; CDR3 protein: CASSPADVDGYTF
clone size: few; J gene: TRBJ1-5; D gene: -; V gene: TRBV20-1; CDR3 DNA: TGCAGTGCCACGAGGACAAAACCCCGCAATCAGCCCCAGCATTTT; CDR3 protein: CSATRTKPRNQPQHF
clone size: -; J gene: TRBJ2-7; D gene: -; V gene: TRBV29-1; CDR3 DNA: TGCAGCGTTGTCCAGCGGAGTTACGAGCAGTACTTC; CDR3 protein: CSVVQRSYEQYF
clone size: few; J gene: TRBJ1-3; D gene: -; V gene: TRBV7-9; CDR3 DNA: TGTGCCAGCAGCTTATCATCAGGGGCTGGAACCACCATATATTTT; CDR3 protein: CASSLSSGAGTTIYF
clone size: -; J gene: TRBJ1-6; D gene: -; V gene: TRBV7-6; CDR3 DNA: TGTGCCAGCAGCTTAGGGGCAGGAGGGTTTTCACCCCTCCACTTT; CDR3 protein: CASSLGAGGFSPLHF
clone size: many; J gene: TRBJ1-5; D gene: -; V gene: TRBV29-1; CDR3 DNA: TGCAGCGTTGGTGTACAGTTGAATCAGCCCCAGCATTTT; CDR3 protein: CSVGVQLNQPQHF
clone size: -; J gene: TRBJ2-7; D gene: -; V gene: TRBV10-2; CDR3 DNA: TGCGCCAGCAGGGCCAGGGGTAAGAACGAGCAGTACTTC; CDR3 protein: CASRARGKNEQYF
clone size: few; J gene: TRBJ1-5; D gene: -; V gene: TRBV4-3; CDR3 DNA: TGCGCCAGCAGCCAAGATCGGGGGGCGAGCAATCAGCCCCAGCATTTT; CDR3 protein: CASSQDRGASNQPQHF
clone size: -; J gene: TRBJ2-5; D gene: TRBD2; V gene: TRBV7-9; CDR3 DNA: TGTGCCAGCAGCCAAGAGAGCGGGGTGGGGCTAGGGACCCAGTACTTC; CDR3 protein: CASSQESGVGLGTQYF
clone size: -; J gene: TRBJ1-6; D gene: -; V gene: TRBV6-5; CDR3 DNA: TGTGCCAGCAGTTCCGGGGCTCCTATCTCACCCCTCCACTTT; CDR3 protein: CASSSGAPISPLHF
clone size: -; J gene: TRBJ2-7; D gene: -; V gene: TRBV7-9; CDR3 DNA: TGTGCCAGCGGCCACCAACCGGGACCGAACTACGAGCAGTACTTC; CDR3 protein: CASGHQPGPNYEQYF
clone size: many; J gene: TRBJ1-6; D gene: -; V gene: TRBV24-1; CDR3 DNA: TGTGCCACCAGTGCAGCCCTCTATAATTCACCCCTCCACTTT; CDR3 protein: CATSAALYNSPLHF
clone size: few; J gene: TRBJ2-7; D gene: TRBD2; V gene: TRBV7-2; CDR3 DNA: TGTGCCAGCAGCTTTGGCCCAGGGAGGGAGCCCTACGAGCAGTACTTC; CDR3 protein: CASSFGPGREPYEQYF
clone size: many; J gene: TRBJ1-1; D gene: TRBD1; V gene: TRBV29-1; CDR3 DNA: TGCAGCGGCTTTTTGACAGGGGGGAGCACTGAAGCTTTCTTT; CDR3 protein: CSGFLTGGSTEAFF
clone size: few; J gene: TRBJ1-6; D gene: -; V gene: TRBV4-3; CDR3 DNA: TGCGCCAGCAGCCAAGATCACGACAGTACAATCTCACCCCTCCACTTT; CDR3 protein: CASSQDHDSTISPLHF
clone size: -; J gene: TRBJ1-5; D gene: -; V gene: TRBV7-2; CDR3 DNA: TGCGCCGGCAGCCAAGAGGGTGGGTGGCCCCAGCATTTT; CDR3 protein: CAGSQEGGWPQHF
clone size: -; J gene: TRBJ2-5; D gene: -; V gene: TRBV7-3; CDR3 DNA: TGTGCTAGAGATAGTCGGACGGCAGCTCAAGAGACCCAGTACTTC; CDR3 protein: CARDSRTAAQETQYF
clone size: many; J gene: TRBJ1-1; D gene: TRBD1; V gene: TRBV7-9; CDR3 DNA: TGTGCCAGCAGCGGAGGACAGGGTACAGCTTTCTTT; CDR3 protein: CASSGGQGTAFF
clone size: few; J gene: TRBJ1-1; D gene: TRBD1; V gene: TRBV7-9; CDR3 DNA: TGTGCCAGCAGCCGGGACAGGGAGAACACTGAAGCTTTCTTT; CDR3 protein: CASSRDRENTEAFF
clone size: many; J gene: TRBJ2-5; D gene: -; V gene: TRBV5-8; CDR3 DNA: TGTGCCAGCAGCTTGGAAGGGAGTACCCAAGAGACCCAGTACTTC; CDR3 protein: CASSLEGSTQETQYF
clone size: -; J gene: TRBJ1-2; D gene: -; V gene: TRBV5-1; CDR3 DNA: TGCGCCAGCAGCCGATCTAGCCCGGGACAAACTAACTATGGCTACACCTTC; CDR3 protein: CASSRSSPGQTNYGYTF
clone size: few; J gene: TRBJ2-2; D gene: -; V gene: TRBV11-2; CDR3 DNA: TGTGCCAGCACCCCGGGCGGCTTCACCGGGGAGCTGTTTTTT; CDR3 protein: CASTPGGFTGELFF
clone size: few; J gene: TRBJ1-1; D gene: TRBD1; V gene: TRBV4-1; CDR3 DNA: TGCGCCAGCAGCCAAGGGGTGGGACAGGAACAGAACACTGAAGCTTTCTTT; CDR3 protein: CASSQGVGQEQNTEAFF
clone size: -; J gene: TRBJ1-1; D gene: -; V gene: TRBV4-3; CDR3 DNA: TGCGCCAGCAGCCCGGATTGGATCCTGAACACTGAAGCTTTCTTT; CDR3 protein: CASSPDWILNTEAFF
clone size: -; J gene: TRBJ2-6; D gene: TRBD2; V gene: TRBV2; CDR3 DNA: TGTGCCAGCAGGGGTAGCGGGGGGCCCAGGGCCAACGTCCTGACTTTC; CDR3 protein: CASRGSGGPRANVLTF
clone size: many; J gene: TRBJ1-3; D gene: -; V gene: TRBV10-3; CDR3 DNA: TGTGCCATCAGGGACGGCGGAAACACCATATATTTT; CDR3 protein: CAIRDGGNTIYF
clone size: -; J gene: TRBJ1-2; D gene: -; V gene: TRBV29-1; CDR3 DNA: TGCAGCGTGTGTGACAGTAGCTCCTTC; CDR3 protein: CSVCDSSSF
clone size: many; J gene: TRBJ1-5; D gene: -; V gene: TRBV29-1; CDR3 DNA: TGCAGCGTTGGCTACAGCCCTTATCAGCCCCAGCATTTT; CDR3 protein: CSVGYSPYQPQHF
clone size: many; J gene: TRBJ2-7; D gene: -; V gene: TRBV29-1; CDR3 DNA: TGCAGCGTTCTACAGGGAAAAGGCTACGAGCAGTACTTC; CDR3 protein: CSVLQGKGYEQYF
clone size: many; J gene: TRBJ2-5; D gene: TRBD2; V gene: TRBV7-9; CDR3 DNA: TGTGCCAGCAGCTCTACCGGGGGGGTCCAAGAGACCCAGTACTTC; CDR3 protein: CASSSTGGVQETQYF
clone size: -; J gene: TRBJ2-7; D gene: -; V gene: TRBV6-5; CDR3 DNA: TGTGCCAGCAGTTACCCAGGGGGACGGGGGACCTACGAGCAGTACTTC; CDR3 protein: CASSYPGGRGTYEQYF
clone size: -; J gene: TRBJ2-5; D gene: -; V gene: TRBV11-2; CDR3 DNA: TGTGCCAGCAGCGGAGACAGGCAAGAGACCCAGCACTTC; CDR3 protein: CASSGDRQETQHF
clone size: many; J gene: TRBJ1-4; D gene: -; V gene: TRBV7-2; CDR3 DNA: TGTGCCAGCAGCTTATCGACAGCTAATGAAAAACTGTTTTTT; CDR3 protein: CASSLSTANEKLFF
clone size: -; J gene: TRBJ1-1; D gene: -; V gene: TRBV10-2; CDR3 DNA: TGCGCCAGCAGTACTAGCGGGGGGGCCATTGAAGCTTTCTTT; CDR3 protein: CASSTSGGAIEAFF
clone size: many; J gene: TRBJ1-5; D gene: -; V gene: TRBV12-3/TRBV12-4; CDR3 DNA: TGTGCCAGCAGTTTCCACACCAATCAGCCCCAGCATTTT; CDR3 protein: CASSFHTNQPQHF
clone size: -; J gene: TRBJ2-7; D gene: TRBD2; V gene: TRBV2; CDR3 DNA: TGTGCCAGCACCATAGCGGGGGGGAACACCGGGGAGCAGTACTTC; CDR3 protein: CASTIAGGNTGEQYF